These T cell receptor beta chains were read from a single sample in a study of shared clonotypes between healthy human individuals. Only in-frame clones appear in the TCRdb table, and some are missing; sequencing was by immunoSEQ multiplex PCR. The sample has roughly 2.2 million clones, approximately 93% seen once; the top ten hold 0.35% to 0.5%. Sequencing was performed on naive CD4+ T cells from PBMCs. These TCRs come from a man aged 18 to 29 in good health. Some clones in this sample may be carry-over from other donors' samples. The CDR3 runs from the conserved cysteine through the conserved F or W. Each record gives: clone size, D gene, V gene, J gene, CDR3 protein, CDR3 DNA. D genes are given only for firm matches. Part of the rows lack a size; the others show once, few, many or a class for expanded clones.

clone size: -
D gene: -
V gene: TRBV2
J gene: TRBJ1-5
CDR3 protein: CASSVRRPVNQPQHF
CDR3 DNA: TGTGCCAGCAGTGTTAGGCGTCCGGTGAATCAGCCCCAGCATTTT

clone size: -
D gene: -
V gene: TRBV9
J gene: TRBJ2-5
CDR3 protein: CASSPEPRQETQYF
CDR3 DNA: TGTGCCAGCAGCCCGGAGCCCAGACAAGAGACCCAGTACTTC

clone size: -
D gene: -
V gene: TRBV30
J gene: TRBJ2-3
CDR3 protein: CAWSEGDSTDTQYF
CDR3 DNA: TGTGCCTGGAGCGAAGGGGACTCCACAGATACGCAGTATTTT

clone size: -
D gene: TRBD2
V gene: TRBV2
J gene: TRBJ2-1
CDR3 protein: CASSDSGSSGDEQFF
CDR3 DNA: TGTGCCAGCAGTGATAGCGGGAGTTCAGGTGATGAGCAGTTCTTC

clone size: once
D gene: -
V gene: TRBV18
J gene: TRBJ1-1
CDR3 protein: CASSPLGGHMNTEAFF
CDR3 DNA: TGTGCCAGCTCACCGTTGGGAGGACATATGAACACTGAAGCTTTCTTT

clone size: once
D gene: -
V gene: TRBV2
J gene: TRBJ2-2
CDR3 protein: CASRDWSSSGELFF
CDR3 DNA: TGTGCCAGCAGGGACTGGTCCTCCAGCGGGGAGCTGTTTTTT

clone size: -
D gene: TRBD1
V gene: TRBV9
J gene: TRBJ1-3
CDR3 protein: CASSVAGTGTSGNTIYF
CDR3 DNA: TGTGCCAGCAGCGTAGCAGGGACAGGGACGTCTGGAAACACCATATATTTT

clone size: -
D gene: TRBD2
V gene: TRBV7-9
J gene: TRBJ2-3
CDR3 protein: CASSASGSLADTQYF
CDR3 DNA: TGTGCCAGCAGCGCTAGCGGGAGCCTCGCAGATACGCAGTATTTT

clone size: few
D gene: -
V gene: TRBV19
J gene: TRBJ1-1
CDR3 protein: CASSIYGRPRDTEAFF
CDR3 DNA: TGTGCCAGTAGTATTTATGGCCGACCGAGGGACACTGAAGCTTTCTTT

clone size: once
D gene: -
V gene: TRBV7-2
J gene: TRBJ2-1
CDR3 protein: CASSLFRQDYNEQFF
CDR3 DNA: TGTGCCAGCAGCTTATTCCGACAGGATTACAATGAGCAGTTCTTC